What follows describes a single T cell receptor (beta chain). As yet, its antigen is unknown. Profiled with immunoSEQ multiplex PCR; TCRdb holds only in-frame clones, not every one. The sample holds tens of thousands of clones, approximately 95% seen once. This specimen belongs to a study of graft-versus-host responses after intestinal transplantation. Overall study results and limits: Detected in recipient marrow were GvH clones, some of which were first observed in ileum or blood.

The V gene lost 2 bases and the J gene lost 8 bases, with 13 bases spanning the gap. Looked up from germline, CDR1 is SGHAT and CDR2 is FQNNGV. The CDR3 sequence is 14 residues long. The sequenced sample was unstimulated CD8+ T cells sorted from spleen or lymph node cells, obtained before transplant. This clonotype was obtained from a human donor who was the organ donor for an intestinal transplant. The genes are TRBV11-2 and TRBJ2-1; tentatively, D is TRBD1 (5 bases). The CDR3 here is CASSLKKGIDEQFF. The CDR3 DNA reads as TGTGCCAGCAGCTTAAAAAAGGGGATCGATGAGCAGTTCTTC.